Listed here are 27 T cell receptor beta chains from one sample, sequenced in a study of cytomegalovirus exposure and HLA in healthy donors. Primers for the PCR totalled 60 Vbeta and 13 Jbeta. Only in-frame clones appear in the TCRdb table, and some are missing; sequencing was by immunoSEQ multiplex PCR. The repertoire consists of around 300,000 clones, with approximately 70% occurring once and the leading ten covering over 2%. Sequenced material: PBMCs. These receptors came from a female donor in good health and CMV-seronegative.

The rearrangement links TRBV7-7 to TRBJ2-1, with a possible D match to TRBD2 (5 bases). The CDR3 is 12 residues long. V lost 5 bases and J lost 5, with 7 bases in between. The V gene's germline CDR1 is SSHAT and CDR2 FNYEAQ (reference sequence). CDR3 loop: CASSPGNNEQFF. The DNA for the CDR3 is TGTGCCAGCAGCCCCGGGAACAATGAGCAGTTCTTC.

The V call is TRBV6-6, the J call TRBJ2-1, with TRBD2 as a possible D gene (7 bases). The CDR3 is 14 amino acids. Trimming took 8 bases from V and 5 from J, leaving 16 bases between them. CDR1 is MNHNY and CDR2 is SVGAGI in the germline V gene (reference sequence). The CDR3 region is CASGLRGGDNEQFF. The CDR3 coding sequence is TGTGCCAGCGGCCTAAGGGGGGGCGACAATGAGCAGTTCTTC.

The rearrangement joins TRBV23-1 to TRBJ1-2, with TRBD1 matching over 7 bases. TRBV23-1 is reported as an ORF; its role is uncertain. The CDR3 consists of 14 residues. Trimming took 0 bases from V and 8 from J; bases not matched to a gene: 6. DNA of the CDR3: TGCGCCAGCAGTCAATCGGACAGGCTTTTGGGCTACACCTTC. Protein product: CASSQSDRLLGYTF.

The chain links TRBV6-5 to TRBJ1-2, with D hard to call. The ends were cut back, 0 bases at V and 2 bases at J, with 7 bases in the middle. There are 14 residues in the CDR3. CDR1 and CDR2 (germline): MNHEY, SVGAGI. CDR3 sequence: CASSYSRQNYGYTF. As DNA, the CDR3 is TGTGCCAGCAGTTACTCGAGGCAGAACTATGGCTACACCTTC.

The rearrangement joins TRBV5-1 to TRBJ1-4; D ambiguous. With 3 bases removed from V and 6 bases from J, the gap between germline ends came to 12 bases. This CDR3 comprises 14 residues. The V gene's germline CDR1 is SGHRS and CDR2 YFSETQ. The CDR3 coding sequence is TGCGCCAGCAGCTCGGTTCAGGCCGATGAAAAACTGTTTTTT. It specifies CASSSVQADEKLFF.

Notes on this clone: At one of its ends the junction is not consistent with the germline gene, which may arise from a read error. V gene TRBV7-9 combines with J gene TRBJ1-2; possibly TRBD1 for D (5 bases). The CDR3 has 13 residues. Per the germline V gene, CDR1 is SEHNR and CDR2 is FQNEAQ (reference sequence). CDR3: CSSSFTGLYGYTF. The CDR3 coding sequence is TGTTCCAGCAGCTTCACAGGTCTCTATGGCTACACCTTC.

This chain connects TRBV9 to TRBJ2-5; D remains unclear. Trimming removed 0 bases from V and 3 bases from J, with 15 bases in between. This CDR3 is 16 amino acids long. The germline V gene encodes CDR1 SGDLS and CDR2 YYNGEE. CDR3 in amino acids: CASSVALRSIEETQYF. CDR3 nucleotides: TGTGCCAGCAGCGTAGCTCTAAGGAGTATCGAAGAGACCCAGTACTTC.

About this clone: The junction shows a germline mismatch at one end, possibly a read error. The rearrangement joins TRBV30 to TRBJ2-2, with D perhaps TRBD2 (5 bases). The CDR3 is 12 residues long. Germline V gene lookup returns CDR1 GTSNPN and CDR2 SVGIG (reference sequence). The CDR3 loop reads CAWSVRAGELLF. In DNA, the CDR3 is TGTGCCTGGAGTGTCCGTGCCGGGGAGCTGCTTTTT.

The CDR3 nucleotides read TGCGCCAGCAGCCATCATTCCCCTATGCCCAATGAGCAGTTCTTC. It codes for CASSHHSPMPNEQFF. The chain employs TRBV4-1 and TRBJ2-1; D gene ambiguous. Trimming took off 3 bases at V and 6 bases at J, with 15 bases between the two ends. Germline V gives CDR1 MGHRA, CDR2 YSYEKL. The CDR3 spans 15 residues.

J is TRBJ1-4 and V is TRBV5-1; 10 nucleotides line up with TRBD1. The junction had 14 bases not matched to a gene; V was cut back by 3 bases and J by 3 bases. CDR3 length: 19 amino acids. Germline CDR1 reads SGHRS; CDR2 reads YFSETQ. The CDR3 DNA follows: TGCGCCAGCAGCTCTGCCCTTCTGACAGGGGGCGCCTCTAATGAAAAACTGTTTTTT. It is translated as CASSSALLTGGASNEKLFF.

This sequence joins TRBV7-2 and TRBJ1-1; no clear D. CDR3 length: 15 amino acids. CDR1 and CDR2 (germline): SGHTA, FQGNSA. Trimming stripped 0 bases from V and 1 base from J, with 9 bases between. CDR3 in amino acids: CASSLAHTRNTEAFF. CDR3 in DNA: TGTGCCAGCAGCTTAGCGCACACACGGAACACTGAAGCTTTCTTT.

The sample holds a few counts of this clone. DNA for the CDR3: TGTGCCTGGACATCGGAGGAAAAACTGTTTTTT. Protein: CAWTSEEKLFF. The V call is TRBV30, the J call TRBJ1-4; D uncertain. This CDR3 has 11 residues. Trimming took 4 bases from V and 8 from J, leaving 8 bases between them. Germline V gives CDR1 GTSNPN, CDR2 SVGIG (reference sequence).

V gene TRBV18 combines with J gene TRBJ2-7, with 7 bases identical to TRBD2. Germline-derived CDR1 and CDR2 are KGHSH and LQKENI. CDR3 length: 13 amino acids. J gave up 2 bases and V 6 bases, and 4 bases lay outside the gene matches. For the CDR3, the DNA is TGTGCCAGCTCGGCAGGGACTACCTACGAGCAGTACTTC. This encodes CASSAGTTYEQYF.

The CDR3 spells CASSSGLSYEQYF. The CDR3 DNA sequence: TGTGCCAGCAGCTCGGGTCTCTCCTACGAGCAGTACTTC. This chain links TRBV7-9 with TRBJ2-7; no firm D call. This CDR3 spans 13 amino acids. Trimming removed 4 bases at V and 0 bases at J, with 7 bases between. The germline gives CDR1 SEHNR, CDR2 FQNEAQ (reference sequence). Looking up the rest from reference TRBV7-9 and TRBJ2-7 gives the full variable domain: DTGVSQNPRHKITKRGQNVTFRCDPISEHNRLYWYRQTLGQGPEFLTYFQNEAQLEKSRLLSDRFSAERPKGSFSTLEIQRTEQGDSAMYLCASSSGLSYEQYFGPGTRLTVT.

This clone has only a few counts. This chain joins TRBV4-1 and TRBJ2-1; weak D call: TRBD2 (5 bases). Germline V gives CDR1 MGHRA, CDR2 YSYEKL. The CDR3 covers 15 residues. Between the trimmed V and J ends, which lost 1 base and 3 bases, there was a span of 10 bases. The CDR3 here is CASSQVSGGYNEQFF. DNA of the CDR3: TGCGCCAGCAGCCAAGTGAGCGGAGGCTACAATGAGCAGTTCTTC.

The V call is TRBV4-1, the J call TRBJ2-7; tentatively, D is TRBD2 (5 bases). Trimming took off 1 base at V and 5 bases at J, with 12 bases between the two ends. The CDR3 consists of 14 residues. CDR1 MGHRA and CDR2 YSYEKL come from the germline V gene. DNA of the CDR3: TGCGCCAGCAGCCAAGGGCCACACGGGAACGAGCAGTACTTC. Translation gives CASSQGPHGNEQYF.

The CDR3 coding sequence is TGTGCCAGCAACCCCGGCGGGCGCGAGCAGTACTTC. Protein product: CASNPGGREQYF. J is TRBJ2-7 and V is TRBV7-2; weak D call: TRBD2 (5 bases). Trimming took off 7 bases at V and 6 bases at J, with 13 bases between the two ends. CDR3 length: 12 amino acids. Germline CDR1 reads SGHTA; CDR2 reads FQGNSA.

V gene TRBV25-1 combines with J gene TRBJ2-3; 9 positions match TRBD1. V was clipped by 8 bases and J by 3 bases; unmatched bases: 12. Germline V gene sequence: CDR1 MGHDK, CDR2 SYGVNS. The CDR3 is 16 amino acids. The CDR3 DNA reads TGTGCCAGCCAACGTTTGACAGGGGGTATTACAGATACGCAGTATTTT. The encoded protein is CASQRLTGGITDTQYF.

This chain connects TRBV30 to TRBJ2-3; 7 bases match TRBD2. V lost 3 bases and J lost 6; bases outside the gene matches: 6. Germline CDR1 GTSNPN, CDR2 SVGIG (reference sequence). The CDR3 covers 13 residues. The CDR3 coding sequence is TGTGCCTGGAGGGCGGGAGAGTACGATACGCAGTATTTT. It specifies CAWRAGEYDTQYF.

A single count supports this clone. The chain combines TRBV28 with TRBJ2-3; perhaps TRBD1 as D (6 bases). The CDR3 contains 15 residues. Germline loops: CDR1 MDHEN, CDR2 SYDVKM. V was cut by 10 bases and J by 1 base, with 18 bases left in between. CDR3 DNA sequence: TGTGCCATCACACAGTCACAGGGAGGCACAGATACGCAGTATTTT. Its protein product is CAITQSQGGTDTQYF.

The V and J genes are TRBV6-1 and TRBJ1-2; TRBD1 matches 8 bases. The CDR3 covers 14 residues. Losses at the gene ends were 6 bases for V and 4 bases for J; bases not matched to a gene: 7. The V gene's germline CDR1 is MNHNS and CDR2 SASEGT. The CDR3 DNA reads TGTGCCAGCAGGATCCCGGGACAGGCCTATGGCTACACCTTC. Encoded protein: CASRIPGQAYGYTF.

The J gene is TRBJ2-5, the V gene TRBV28, with TRBD2 matching 7 bases. The V gene end was trimmed by 3 bases and the J gene end by 5 bases; junction bases not matched to a gene: 15. There are 17 residues in the CDR3. Germline assignment: CDR1 MDHEN and CDR2 SYDVKM. CDR3 in DNA: TGTGCCAGCAGTTTTGTCCAAAAGGCGGGAGTCAGGGAGACCCAGTACTTC. This translates into CASSFVQKAGVRETQYF.

The CDR3 coding sequence is TGTGCCAGCAGTCGGTGGGCTCCGGGAGCCCACACTGAAGCTTTCTTT. As protein: CASSRWAPGAHTEAFF. This sequence joins TRBV5-6 and TRBJ1-1; D not resolved. The germline CDR1 and CDR2 sequences are SGHDT and YYEEEE. V gave up 5 bases and J gave up 3 bases, with 20 bases separating them. CDR3 length: 16 residues.

Regarding this clone: The same CDR3 also results from other DNA sequences found in this sample. This sequence joins TRBV27 and TRBJ2-7; 10 nucleotides line up with TRBD1. The CDR3 runs 15 residues. Germline CDR1 reads MNHEY; CDR2 reads SMNVEV (reference sequence). J lost 5 bases, V lost 3 bases, and 7 bases had no gene match. The CDR3 DNA is TGTGCCAGCAGTTTTAGGGAGACAGGGGGCCACGAGCAGTACTTC. This translates into CASSFRETGGHEQYF.

The rearrangement links TRBV6-1 to TRBJ1-6; 7 bases are a match to TRBD1. CDR1 is MNHNS, CDR2 SASEGT, per germline. Unmatched junction bases numbered 3, after V lost 7 bases and J lost 0 bases. The CDR3 length is 15 residues. CDR3 DNA sequence: TGTGCCAGCACTGCAGGGGGCTCCTATAATTCACCCCTCCACTTT. It specifies CASTAGGSYNSPLHF.

This clone was recorded once. The genes are TRBV7-2 and TRBJ2-7, with 7 bases identical to TRBD1. V lost 0 bases and J lost 5; bases outside the gene matches: 7. The CDR3 contains 15 residues. Per germline, CDR1 SGHTA and CDR2 FQGNSA. The CDR3 DNA is TGTGCCAGCAGCTTAGCGACAGGGACCGGGAACGAGCAGTACTTC. Translating it yields CASSLATGTGNEQYF. The full variable domain, rest sourced from reference TRBV7-2 and TRBJ2-7, is GAGVSQSPSNKVTEKGKDVELRCDPISGHTALYWYRQSLGQGLEFLIYFQGNSAPDKSGLPSDRFSAERTGGSVSTLTIQRTQQEDSAVYLCASSLATGTGNEQYFGPGTRLTVT.

This rearrangement joins TRBV5-6 to TRBJ2-5, with D possibly being TRBD1 (6 bases). The DNA end favors TRBJ2-7, so the J call may be wrong. Germline CDR1 reads SGHDT; CDR2 reads YYEEEE. The CDR3 loop spans 13 amino acids. CDR3: CASSSQGWGEQYF. The CDR3 nucleotides read TGTGCCAGCAGCTCTCAGGGGTGGGGCGAGCAGTACTTC.